This T cell receptor beta chain was documented in a study of blood T cell repertoires in COVID-19. As for the study in general: The United States, Italy and Spain were the sources of the acute and convalescent COVID-19 samples.

A few counts support this clone. V lost 4 bases and J 7 bases, leaving 14 bases between the germline ends. CDR3 length: 15 residues. Germline V gene lookup returns CDR1 LGHDT and CDR2 YNNKEL (reference sequence). Authors' analysis steps: It was from reference gene primer amplification that nucleated cell counts were estimated. This table comes from immunoSEQ multiplex PCR, and its TCRdb copy is limited to in-frame clones, with some not included. The D gene and trimming were derived from the DNA, and the V and J assignments and clone size from that table. The repertoire holds 95,000 to 110,000 clones, with 87% as singletons.

Sequenced material: peripheral blood. The chain recombines TRBV3-1 (or the pseudogene TRBV3-2) with TRBJ1-6; D possibly corresponds to TRBD1 (6 bases). The clonotype comes from a man between 45 and 60 years old in a cohort sampled during active COVID-19. The CDR3 DNA reads TGTGCCAGCAGCCCCCCAGGGGTCACGAATTCACCCCTCCACTTT. Its protein is CASSPPGVTNSPLHF.